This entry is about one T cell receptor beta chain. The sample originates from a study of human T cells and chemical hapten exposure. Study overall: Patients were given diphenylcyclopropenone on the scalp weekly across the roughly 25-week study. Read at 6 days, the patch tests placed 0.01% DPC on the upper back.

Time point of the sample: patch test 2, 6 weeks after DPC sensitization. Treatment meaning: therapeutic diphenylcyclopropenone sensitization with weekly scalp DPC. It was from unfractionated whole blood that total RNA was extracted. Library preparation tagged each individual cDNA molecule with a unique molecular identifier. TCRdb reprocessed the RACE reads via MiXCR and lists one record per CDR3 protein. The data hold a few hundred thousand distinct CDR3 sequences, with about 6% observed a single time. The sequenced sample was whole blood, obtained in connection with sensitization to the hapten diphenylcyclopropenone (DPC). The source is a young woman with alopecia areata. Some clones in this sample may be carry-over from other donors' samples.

CDR3 region: CASRTVPEAGNEQFF. CDR3 coding DNA: TGTGCCAGCAGGACAGTTCCCGAGGCTGGCAATGAGCAGTTCTTC. The chain carries TRBV7-6 and TRBJ2-1; the D gene is possibly TRBD1 (5 bases). This CDR3 spans 15 amino acids. Trimming removed 6 bases from V and 6 bases from J, with 18 bases in between. Per the germline V gene, CDR1 is SGHVS and CDR2 is FNYEAQ.